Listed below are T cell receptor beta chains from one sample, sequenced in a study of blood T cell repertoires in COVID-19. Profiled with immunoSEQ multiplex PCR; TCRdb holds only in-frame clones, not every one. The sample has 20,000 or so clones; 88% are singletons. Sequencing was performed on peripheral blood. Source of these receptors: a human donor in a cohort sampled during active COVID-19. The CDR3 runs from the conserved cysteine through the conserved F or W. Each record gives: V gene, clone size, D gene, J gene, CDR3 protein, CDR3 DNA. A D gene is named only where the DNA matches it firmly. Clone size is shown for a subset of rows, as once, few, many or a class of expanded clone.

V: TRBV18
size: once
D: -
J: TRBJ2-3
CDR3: CASSPVSMSGPDTQYF
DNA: TGTGCCAGCTCACCTGTCTCCATGTCAGGGCCAGATACGCAGTATTTT

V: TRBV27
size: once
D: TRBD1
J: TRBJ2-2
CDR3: CASRRGQGLDTGELFF
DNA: TGTGCCAGCAGGCGGGGACAGGGGCTCGACACCGGGGAGCTGTTTTTT

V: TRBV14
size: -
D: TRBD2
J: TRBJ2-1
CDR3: CASSQALGLVRPRGEQFF
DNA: TGTGCCAGCAGCCAAGCCCTGGGACTAGTAAGGCCCCGCGGTGAGCAGTTCTTC

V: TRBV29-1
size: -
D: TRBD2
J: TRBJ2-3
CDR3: CSVALSGGTDTQYF
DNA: TGCAGCGTTGCCCTGAGCGGGGGTACAGATACGCAGTATTTT

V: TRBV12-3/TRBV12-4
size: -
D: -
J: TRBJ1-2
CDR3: CASSLQGGYTF
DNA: TGTGCCAGCAGTTTACAGGGTGGCTACACCTTC

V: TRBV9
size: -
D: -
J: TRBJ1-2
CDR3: CASSAITSPNYGYTF
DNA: TGTGCCAGCAGCGCGATTACTTCACCCAACTATGGCTACACCTTC

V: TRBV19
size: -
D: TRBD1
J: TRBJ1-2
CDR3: CASRGGQNYGYTF
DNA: TGTGCCAGTAGAGGGGGACAGAACTATGGCTACACCTTC

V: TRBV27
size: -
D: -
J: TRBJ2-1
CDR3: CASSTHLGGGSDNEQFF
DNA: TGTGCCAGCAGCACGCACTTAGGGGGGGGTAGCGACAATGAGCAGTTCTTC

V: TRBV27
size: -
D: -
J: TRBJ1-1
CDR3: CASSSTGGGTEAFF
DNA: TGTGCCAGCAGCTCTACTGGGGGGGGGACTGAAGCTTTCTTT

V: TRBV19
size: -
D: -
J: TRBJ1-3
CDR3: CASCEVSGNTIYF
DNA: TGTGCCAGTTGCGAGGTATCTGGAAACACCATATATTTT

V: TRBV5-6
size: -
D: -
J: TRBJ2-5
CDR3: CASSWGDSQETQYF
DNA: TGTGCCAGCAGCTGGGGGGACAGCCAAGAGACCCAGTACTTC

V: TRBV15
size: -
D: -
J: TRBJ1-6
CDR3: CATSAGSNSPLHF
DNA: TGTGCCACCAGCGCAGGGTCCAATTCACCCCTCCACTTT

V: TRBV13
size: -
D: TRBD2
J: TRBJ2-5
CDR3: CASRLAGQLQETQYF
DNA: TGTGCCAGCAGACTAGCGGGACAATTACAAGAGACCCAGTACTTC

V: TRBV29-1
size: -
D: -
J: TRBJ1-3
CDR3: CSVRSTGNTIYF
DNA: TGCAGCGTTCGGTCTACCGGAAACACCATATATTTT

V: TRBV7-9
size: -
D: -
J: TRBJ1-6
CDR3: CASSLNQGSNSPLHF
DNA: TGTGCCAGCAGCTTAAATCAGGGGAGCAATTCACCCCTCCACTTT

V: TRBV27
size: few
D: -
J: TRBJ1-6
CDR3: CAGKEGGRGNSPLHF
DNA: TGTGCCGGTAAGGAGGGGGGGCGCGGTAATTCACCCCTCCACTTT

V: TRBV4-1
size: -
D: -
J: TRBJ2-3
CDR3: CASSQEGRSTDTQYF
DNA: TGCGCCAGCAGCCAAGAGGGCCGAAGCACAGATACGCAGTATTTT

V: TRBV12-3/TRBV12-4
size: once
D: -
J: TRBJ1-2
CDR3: CASSSRGGFGYTF
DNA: TGTGCCAGCAGTTCCAGAGGTGGGTTCGGCTACACCTTC

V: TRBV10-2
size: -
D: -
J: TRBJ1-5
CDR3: CASREQGDQPQHF
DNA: TGCGCCAGCAGGGAACAGGGAGATCAGCCCCAGCATTTT

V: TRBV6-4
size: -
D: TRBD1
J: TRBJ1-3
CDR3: CASSDTRTGDVYF
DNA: TGTGCCAGCAGTGACACCCGGACAGGGGACGTATATTTT

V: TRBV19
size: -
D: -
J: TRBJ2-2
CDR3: CASSIGGTYTGELFF
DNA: TGTGCCAGTAGTATAGGGGGGACTTACACCGGGGAGCTGTTTTTT

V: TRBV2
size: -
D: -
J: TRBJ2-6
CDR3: CARGRGSGANVLTF
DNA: TGTGCCAGGGGGCGAGGCTCTGGGGCCAACGTCCTGACTTTC